One and the same sample provided the 2 T cell receptor beta chains below, sequenced in a study of post-analysis software for immune sequencing data. Unique-molecular-identifier-tagged TCR beta cDNA libraries were used. Each CDR3 protein gets one entry after TCRdb re-called the PCR reads with MiXCR. Of roughly 400,000 distinct CDR3 sequences in the sample, more than 30% were seen once. Study-wide results and limits: Comparison of patients with controls showed 4 to 6 TRBV segments more frequent in patients, TRBV5-6, TRBV5-1 and TRBV20-1 among them.

Their antigen targets remain unknown. The sample consisted of blood. Source of these receptors: a girl aged 2 to 9 with multiple sclerosis.

This chain connects TRBV7-3 to TRBJ2-7, with 9 bases aligning to TRBD2. Per germline, CDR1 SGHTA and CDR2 FQGTGA. V shed 3 bases, J shed 6 bases, and the junction held 6 bases outside the gene matches. The CDR3 length is 14 residues. The CDR3 nucleotides read TGTGCCAGCAGCTTGGTAGCGGGAGCGAGCGAGCAGTACTTC. It encodes CASSLVAGASEQYF. Drawing the rest from reference TRBV7-3 and TRBJ2-7, the complete variable domain is GAGVSQTPSNKVTEKGKYVELRCDPISGHTALYWYRQSLGQGPEFLIYFQGTGAADDSGLPNDRFFAVRPEGSVSTLKIQRTERGDSAVYLCASSLVAGASEQYFGPGTRLTVT.

This chain joins TRBV5-8 and TRBJ1-4, with D perhaps matching TRBD1 (6 bases). The CDR3 spans 16 residues. V was trimmed by 4 bases and J by 3 bases, leaving 16 bases between them. Per the germline V gene, CDR1 is SGHTS and CDR2 is YDEGEE. CDR3 DNA sequence: TGTGCCAGCAGCCACTACAGGGTTAGGGCTAATGAAAAACTGTTTTTT. It codes for CASSHYRVRANEKLFF.